The next 27 T cell receptor beta chains were all read from a single sample in a study of T cells after somatic rescue of genetic block. Clones were read by immunoSEQ multiplex PCR, and TCRdb kept only the in-frame ones, dropping some. This sample has tens of thousands of clones, with under 95% found just once. The material sequenced was peripheral blood mononuclear cells (PBMCs). These receptors were collected from a man aged 30 to 45.

Only one count was recorded for this clone. The rearrangement links TRBV6-6 to TRBJ1-1; 9 bases line up with TRBD1. Germline values: CDR1 MNHNY, CDR2 SVGAGI (reference sequence). The CDR3 covers 14 residues. V shed 5 bases and J 1 base; nucleotides not matched to a gene: 2. As DNA, the CDR3 is TGTGCCAGCAGTCAGGGACAGGGGAACACTGAAGCTTTCTTT. It codes for CASSQGQGNTEAFF.

The V gene is TRBV6-1, the J gene TRBJ1-2; 8 bases align to TRBD1. Germline CDR1 MNHNS, CDR2 SASEGT. The V gene end was trimmed by 1 base and the J gene end by 2 bases; junction bases not matched to a gene: 12. This CDR3 region has 18 residues. The CDR3 region is CASSEGGVYRQGNYGYTF. The CDR3 nucleotides read TGTGCCAGCAGTGAAGGGGGGGTATATCGACAGGGGAACTATGGCTACACCTTC.

This clone was seen only once. CDR3 loop: CASSLLGPAQYF. CDR3 DNA sequence: TGTGCCAGCAGCTTGTTAGGCCCAGCGCAGTATTTT. This chain joins TRBV5-6 and TRBJ2-3; D unresolved. V dropped 1 base and J dropped 10 bases, with 10 bases sitting between them. Per germline, CDR1 SGHDT and CDR2 YYEEEE. The CDR3 totals 12 residues.

The J gene is TRBJ2-4, the V gene TRBV6-5; 8 bases agree with TRBD2. Trimming took 8 bases from V and 0 from J; bases not matched to a gene: 6. Germline-derived CDR1 and CDR2 are MNHEY and SVGAGI. The CDR3 runs to 15 residues. CDR3 DNA sequence: TGTGCCAGCGGGGATAGCGGGGTAGCCAAAAACATTCAGTACTTC. Protein product: CASGDSGVAKNIQYF.

The V gene is TRBV28, the J gene TRBJ1-5; 10 bases line up with TRBD1. The CDR3 has 15 residues. The J segment lost 2 bases and the V segment lost 2 bases, leaving 0 bases of the junction unmatched. CDR1 and CDR2 from the germline V gene are MDHEN and SYDVKM. CDR3 protein: CASSLGTGGNQPQHF. CDR3 in DNA: TGTGCCAGCAGTTTAGGGACAGGGGGCAATCAGCCCCAGCATTTT.

This chain links TRBV4-1 with TRBJ2-5; a weak D match, TRBD2 (5 bases). The V and J ends lost 3 bases and 5 bases respectively, with 13 bases between them. The CDR3 consists of 14 residues. Per the germline V gene, CDR1 is MGHRA and CDR2 is YSYEKL. The chain's CDR3 is CASSHDYLPETQYF. CDR3 coding DNA: TGCGCCAGCAGCCACGACTACCTCCCCGAGACCCAGTACTTC.

The genes are TRBV6-5 and TRBJ2-7; no reliable D call. Germline V gene sequence: CDR1 MNHEY, CDR2 SVGAGI. The CDR3 totals 13 residues. Between the trimmed V and J ends, which lost 7 bases and 6 bases, there was a span of 16 bases. CDR3 in DNA: TGTGCCAGCACTGCAGGACCAACCTCCGAGCAGTACTTC. Translated: CASTAGPTSEQYF.

J is TRBJ1-5 and V is TRBV28; D is possibly TRBD1 (5 bases). The CDR3 consists of 16 residues. Germline values: CDR1 MDHEN, CDR2 SYDVKM. Deletions cut 3 bases from V and 2 bases from J, with 14 bases between. The CDR3 DNA is TGTGCCAGCAGTTTTTCGGGGGGTGGAGGCAATCAGCCCCAGCATTTT. Protein product: CASSFSGGGGNQPQHF.

V is TRBV7-9 and J is TRBJ1-4; no clear D gene. Per the germline V gene, CDR1 is SEHNR and CDR2 is FQNEAQ (reference sequence). This CDR3 comprises 15 residues. V lost 3 bases to trimming and J lost 2 bases, with 10 bases between them. The CDR3 here is CASSFNRDTNEKLFF. The CDR3 nucleotides read TGTGCCAGCAGCTTTAACCGAGATACTAATGAAAAACTGTTTTTT. Variable domain in full (rest from reference TRBV7-9 and TRBJ1-4): DTGVSQNPRHKITKRGQNVTFRCDPISEHNRLYWYRQTLGQGPEFLTYFQNEAQLEKSRLLSDRFSAERPKGSFSTLEIQRTEQGDSAMYLCASSFNRDTNEKLFFGSGTQLSVL.

This rearrangement joins TRBV29-1 to TRBJ1-4, with a tentative D call TRBD1 (6 bases). This CDR3 region has 14 residues. Trimming removed 7 bases from V and 3 bases from J, with 15 bases in between. Germline CDR1 SQVTM, CDR2 ANQGSEA. The CDR3 spells CSGLTGIPNEKLFF. The CDR3, as DNA: TGCAGCGGTCTAACAGGGATTCCTAATGAAAAACTGTTTTTT.

This rearrangement joins TRBV7-9 to TRBJ2-7; D is perhaps TRBD1 or TRBD2 (5 bases each). The germline gives CDR1 SEHNR, CDR2 FQNEAQ (reference sequence). V dropped 4 bases and J dropped 9 bases, with 16 bases sitting between them. The CDR3 is 13 residues long. The CDR3 region is CASSSPRGPRQYF. For the CDR3, the DNA is TGTGCCAGCAGCTCACCACGGGGACCCCGGCAGTACTTC. The whole variable domain, filled in from reference TRBV7-9 and TRBJ2-7, reads DTGVSQNPRHKITKRGQNVTFRCDPISEHNRLYWYRQTLGQGPEFLTYFQNEAQLEKSRLLSDRFSAERPKGSFSTLEIQRTEQGDSAMYLCASSSPRGPRQYFGPGTRLTVT.

This chain uses TRBV5-5 with TRBJ1-5; tentatively, D is TRBD1 (5 bases). Trimming took 4 bases from V and 7 from J, leaving 18 bases between them. The CDR3 runs to 15 residues. The V gene's germline CDR1 is SGHKS and CDR2 YYEKEE (reference sequence). The CDR3, as DNA: TGTGCCAGCAGCCCCCTGCCCAGGGCCACGCAGCCCCAGCATTTT. This codes for CASSPLPRATQPQHF.

V is TRBV28 and J is TRBJ2-5; TRBD2 matches at 9 bases. The V gene end was trimmed by 2 bases and the J gene end by 2 bases; junction bases not matched to a gene: 3. This CDR3 contains 15 residues. Germline CDR1 is MDHEN and CDR2 is SYDVKM. CDR3 nucleotide sequence: TGTGCCAGCAGTTTAGGCGGGGGGGGGCAAGAGACCCAGTACTTC. Its protein is CASSLGGGGQETQYF. Supplemented by reference TRBV28 and TRBJ2-5, the full variable domain reads DVKVTQSSRYLVKRTGEKVFLECVQDMDHENMFWYRQDPGLGLRLIYFSYDVKMKEKGDIPEGYSVSREKKERFSLILESASTNQTSMYLCASSLGGGGQETQYFGPGTRLLVL.

This chain's CDR3 is CASSIDTRGKDYGYTF. CDR3 coding DNA: TGTGCCAGTAGTATAGACACAAGGGGGAAGGACTATGGCTACACCTTC. The V and J genes are TRBV19 and TRBJ1-2; weak D call: TRBD1 (6 bases). Per the germline V gene, CDR1 is LNHDA and CDR2 is SQIVND (reference sequence). CDR3 length equals 16 residues. The germline V and J ends were trimmed by 0 bases and 3 bases, with 14 bases remaining between them.

This clone has more than one count but fewer than ten. The chain has TRBV4-3 and TRBJ1-4; D is possibly TRBD1 (6 bases). The germline V and J ends were trimmed by 3 bases and 5 bases, with 16 bases remaining between them. The germline V gene encodes CDR1 LGHNA and CDR2 YSLEER. CDR3 length equals 16 residues. The CDR3 nucleotides read TGCGCCAGCAGCCAGCAACCAGGGGCTTCAAATGAAAAACTGTTTTTT. Translation: CASSQQPGASNEKLFF.

This chain uses TRBV7-8 with TRBJ1-5; D is undetermined. The CDR3 is 15 amino acids. Trimming shortened V by 1 base and J by 4 bases, and 11 bases separated the two germline ends. Germline V gene lookup returns CDR1 SGHVS and CDR2 FQNEAQ. The CDR3 DNA reads TGTGCCAGCAGCTTAGGGCGGATCGGGAATCAGCCCCAGCATTTT. Translation gives CASSLGRIGNQPQHF. The full variable domain, in which reference TRBV7-8 and TRBJ1-5 provide the parts outside the CDR3, is GAGVSQSPRYKVAKRGQDVALRCDPISGHVSLFWYQQALGQGPEFLTYFQNEAQLDKSGLPSDRFFAERPEGSVSTLKIQRTQQEDSAVYLCASSLGRIGNQPQHFGDGTRLSIL.

There are a few counts of this clone. The V call is TRBV6-1, the J call TRBJ2-3, with TRBD2 matching over 10 bases. With V trimmed by 5 bases and J by 1 base, 3 bases remained unmatched. The germline V gene has CDR1 MNHNS and CDR2 SASEGT. There are 15 residues in the CDR3. CDR3 sequence reads: CASSNLAGGTDTQYF. The CDR3 nucleotides read TGTGCCAGCAGTAACCTAGCGGGAGGCACAGATACGCAGTATTTT.

This chain links TRBV4-1 with TRBJ1-4; D is uncertain. Germline CDR1 reads MGHRA; CDR2 reads YSYEKL. V was cut by 2 bases and J by 5 bases, with 12 bases left in between. This CDR3 contains 15 residues. The CDR3 region is CASSQLLARNEKLFF. CDR3 nucleotide sequence: TGCGCCAGCAGCCAACTTTTAGCTAGAAATGAAAAACTGTTTTTT.

The sample holds one count of this clone. The chain carries TRBV5-1 and TRBJ2-1, with 10 positions matching TRBD1. The CDR3 contains 18 residues. The ends lost 4 bases at V and 5 bases at J; junction bases unmatched: 15. Per germline, CDR1 SGHRS and CDR2 YFSETQ. The CDR3 protein is CASSQLHFGDRGNNEQFF. Written as DNA, the CDR3 is TGCGCCAGCAGCCAACTACACTTTGGGGACAGGGGAAACAATGAGCAGTTCTTC.

The rearrangement joins TRBV10-1 to TRBJ2-3, with a tentative D call TRBD2 (5 bases). The V and J ends lost 2 bases and 2 bases respectively, with 11 bases between them. The CDR3 loop spans 15 amino acids. Germline assignment: CDR1 WNHNN and CDR2 SYGVQD (reference sequence). The DNA of the CDR3 is TGCGCCAGCAGTGAGAAAGCGGAATCCACAGATACGCAGTATTTT. Its translation: CASSEKAESTDTQYF.

This chain joins TRBV7-9 and TRBJ2-7; D is unresolved. Germline V gene lookup returns CDR1 SEHNR and CDR2 FQNEAQ (reference sequence). V lost 3 bases to trimming and J lost 0 bases, with 3 bases between them. The CDR3 loop spans 12 amino acids. CDR3 in DNA: TGTGCCAGCAGCTTTAGCTCCTACGAGCAGTACTTC. Translated: CASSFSSYEQYF.

This chain joins TRBV2 and TRBJ2-1, with D perhaps TRBD2 (5 bases). Per the germline V gene, CDR1 is SNHLY and CDR2 is FYNNEI. The CDR3 loop spans 11 amino acids. Trimming cost V 8 bases and J 7 bases, with 9 bases left between them. CDR3 coding DNA: TGTGCCAGCGGGGAGTTAAATGAGCAGTTCTTC. It is translated as CASGELNEQFF.

This rearrangement joins TRBV18 to TRBJ1-5; 8 bases map to TRBD1. Germline V CDR1 and CDR2: KGHSH, LQKENI. Losses at the gene ends were 5 bases for V and 0 bases for J; bases not matched to a gene: 6. The CDR3 runs to 16 residues. Here the CDR3 reads CASSGGTGDSNQPQHF. In nucleotides, the CDR3 is TGTGCCAGCTCAGGGGGGACAGGTGATAGCAATCAGCCCCAGCATTTT.

This clone has just one count. One end of the junction varies from germline; a read error may be responsible. The chain uses TRBV10-3 and TRBJ2-1, with 8 bases aligning to TRBD2. The CDR3 loop spans 14 amino acids. Germline V gene data show CDR1 as ENHRY and CDR2 as SYGVKD. CDR3 sequence (DNA): TGTGCCATCAGGCCCGGGATGGGACTAGTGGAGCGGATCTTC. It translates to CAIRPGMGLVERIF.

The chain is built from TRBV11-3 and TRBJ1-4; D is possibly TRBD1 (5 bases). The CDR3 length is 14 residues. Germline loops: CDR1 SGHNT, CDR2 YENEEA. V was clipped by 8 bases and J by 8 bases, with 18 bases between them. The CDR3 loop reads CASRRDGGREKLFF. The DNA of the CDR3 is TGTGCCAGCCGTCGGGACGGGGGGAGAGAAAAACTGTTTTTT.

The chain carries TRBV30 and TRBJ1-1, with D possibly TRBD1 on 5 matching bases. Trimming took off 5 bases at V and 0 bases at J, with 10 bases between the two ends. The CDR3 covers 13 residues. The germline V gene encodes CDR1 GTSNPN and CDR2 SVGIG (reference sequence). CDR3 region: CAWGHNMNTEAFF. In DNA, the CDR3 is TGTGCCTGGGGACATAATATGAACACTGAAGCTTTCTTT.

CDR3 DNA sequence: TGTGCCAGCAGTTCCCCTGCGGGAGGCTACACCTTC. Its translation: CASSSPAGGYTF. The genes are TRBV28 and TRBJ1-2; D not resolved. The germline V and J ends were trimmed by 4 bases and 8 bases, with 11 bases remaining between them. The CDR3 contains 12 residues. Looked up from germline, CDR1 is MDHEN and CDR2 is SYDVKM.